The 10 T cell receptor beta chains listed next were all sequenced from one sample in a study of T cell repertoires in cytomegalovirus infection. TCRdb analysed the reads with MiXCR anew, one entry per CDR3 protein. The sample includes approximately 600,000 distinct CDR3 sequences, 35% to 50% of them seen just once. No antigen has been assigned to these receptors. The sequenced sample was cultured PBMCs, obtained from culture after CMV antigen stimulation. These receptors all come from a human donor in good health (CMV status not recorded). Some clones in this sample may be carry-over from other donors' samples.

The chain is built from TRBV4-3 and TRBJ1-2; 8 bases are shared with TRBD1. CDR1 is LGHNA and CDR2 is YSLEER in the germline V gene. The CDR3 sequence is 14 residues long. Trimming removed 3 bases from V and 4 bases from J; junction bases left unmatched: 4. The CDR3 bases are TGCGCCAGCAGCCAGGAAGGACAGGGCTATGGCTACACCTTC. Protein sequence: CASSQEGQGYGYTF.

This clonotype was recorded a few times. The rearrangement uses TRBV7-2 and TRBJ2-2, with TRBD2 matching over 11 bases. CDR1 and CDR2 from the germline V gene are SGHTA and FQGNSA. With V trimmed by 3 bases and J by 6 bases, 12 bases remained unmatched. The CDR3 is 18 amino acids. As DNA, the CDR3 is TGTGCCAGCAGCTTTGATCCTAGCGGGAGGTATCGGTCCGGGGAGCTGTTTTTT. This codes for CASSFDPSGRYRSGELFF.

This clonotype appeared a few times. J is TRBJ1-5 and V is TRBV28; the D is unclear. The length of the CDR3 is 12 residues. Germline CDR1 MDHEN, CDR2 SYDVKM. Trimming pared 6 bases from V and 6 bases from J, leaving 9 bases between. CDR3 coding DNA: TGTGCCAGCAGGGGGTACGGTCAGCCCCAGCATTTT. It encodes CASRGYGQPQHF. Using reference TRBV28 and TRBJ1-5 for the parts outside the CDR3, the full variable domain is DVKVTQSSRYLVKRTGEKVFLECVQDMDHENMFWYRQDPGLGLRLIYFSYDVKMKEKGDIPEGYSVSREKKERFSLILESASTNQTSMYLCASRGYGQPQHFGDGTRLSIL.

This clonotype has at least ten counts. In nucleotides, the CDR3 is TGTGCCAGCAGCCTCTACGGCCAGGAGACCCAGTACTTC. This encodes CASSLYGQETQYF. This rearrangement joins TRBV27 to TRBJ2-5; D uncertain. Between the trimmed V and J ends, which lost 6 bases and 5 bases, there was a span of 13 bases. From germline, CDR1 is MNHEY and CDR2 SMNVEV (reference sequence). The CDR3 has 13 residues.

This clonotype was seen a handful of times. The DNA of the CDR3 is TGTGCCAGCCGACATACTAGCTCTGGAAACACCATATATTTT. Protein sequence: CASRHTSSGNTIYF. The chain has TRBV6-1 and TRBJ1-3; D remains ambiguous. Per germline, CDR1 MNHNS and CDR2 SASEGT. V lost 8 bases, J lost 0 bases, and 11 bases lay in between. The CDR3 has 14 amino acids.

The rearrangement uses TRBV4-3 and TRBJ1-5, with D unclear. The length of the CDR3 is 13 residues. V lost 4 bases to trimming and J lost 5 bases, with 9 bases between them. Germline loops: CDR1 LGHNA, CDR2 YSLEER. The CDR3 DNA sequence: TGCGCCAGCAGCCTACAGCAGTATCAGCCCCAGCATTTT. Translating it yields CASSLQQYQPQHF.

This clonotype showed up just a few times. J is TRBJ2-7 and V is TRBV7-9, with D uncertain. V shed 4 bases and J shed 0 bases, with 13 bases lying between them. Germline V gives CDR1 SEHNR, CDR2 FQNEAQ (reference sequence). There are 15 residues in the CDR3. CDR3 nucleotides: TGTGCCAGCAGCTCGACATTGGCCCACTCCTACGAGCAGTACTTC. It codes for CASSSTLAHSYEQYF. Complete variable domain (other parts from reference TRBV7-9 and TRBJ2-7): DTGVSQNPRHKITKRGQNVTFRCDPISEHNRLYWYRQTLGQGPEFLTYFQNEAQLEKSRLLSDRFSAERPKGSFSTLEIQRTEQGDSAMYLCASSSTLAHSYEQYFGPGTRLTVT.

This clonotype was detected a few times. The rearrangement uses TRBV7-2 and TRBJ2-7, with a weak D call TRBD2 (5 bases). Germline CDR1 SGHTA, CDR2 FQGNSA. This CDR3 contains 14 residues. V was trimmed by 2 bases and J by 7 bases, leaving 15 bases between them. CDR3 residues: CASSLPPPGREQYF. CDR3 nucleotide sequence: TGTGCCAGCAGCTTACCCCCCCCGGGAAGGGAGCAGTACTTC.

This clonotype was observed at least ten times. This rearrangement joins TRBV7-2 to TRBJ2-3; unclear D gene. V gave up 1 base and J gave up 3 bases, with 8 bases separating them. The CDR3 consists of 14 residues. Germline CDR1 is SGHTA and CDR2 is FQGNSA. CDR3 sequence reads: CASSLGSRTDTQYF. CDR3 DNA sequence: TGTGCCAGCAGCTTAGGAAGCAGAACAGATACGCAGTATTTT.

The V gene is TRBV4-3, the J gene TRBJ2-3; TRBD2 is a possible D gene (6 bases). The CDR3 is made up of 16 amino acids. The germline V gene has CDR1 LGHNA and CDR2 YSLEER. The ends were cut back, 1 base at V and 5 bases at J, with 16 bases in the middle. CDR3 protein: CASSQGMSGSGDTQYF. For the CDR3, the DNA is TGCGCCAGCAGCCAAGGAATGTCCGGGAGTGGAGATACGCAGTATTTT.